This T cell receptor beta chain emerged from a study of T-cell memory formation after mild COVID-19. On the study more broadly: Largely, the TCR clusters proved donor specific. Findings and limits, study-wide: Clones that contracted from day 15 to 85 were balanced CD4/CD8, while later expanders leaned CD4+.

The TCR alpha and TCR beta cDNA libraries, bearing sample barcodes and UMIs, were generated by 5'RACE using constant-segment primers. TCRdb reprocessed the 5' RACE reads via MiXCR and lists one record per CDR3 protein. The sample lists 200,000 to 250,000 distinct CDR3 sequences, 8% to 10% occurring once. Notes on this clonotype: The antigen remains unidentified.

The CDR3 consists of 15 residues. Per germline, CDR1 SGDLS and CDR2 YYNGEE. Trimming took 4 bases from V and 5 from J; bases not matched to a gene: 8. The material sequenced was PBMCs or a T cell subset sorted from them (not recorded which). The source is a man between 18 and 35 years old who had mild COVID-19 (a few samples of this study predate the infection). Cell type and time point are not known. The chain recombines TRBV9 with TRBJ2-3; 9 bases map to TRBD2. CDR3 nucleotide sequence: TGTGCCAGCAGCATTGGACTAGCGAAAGGAGATACGCAGTATTTT. Residues: CASSIGLAKGDTQYF.